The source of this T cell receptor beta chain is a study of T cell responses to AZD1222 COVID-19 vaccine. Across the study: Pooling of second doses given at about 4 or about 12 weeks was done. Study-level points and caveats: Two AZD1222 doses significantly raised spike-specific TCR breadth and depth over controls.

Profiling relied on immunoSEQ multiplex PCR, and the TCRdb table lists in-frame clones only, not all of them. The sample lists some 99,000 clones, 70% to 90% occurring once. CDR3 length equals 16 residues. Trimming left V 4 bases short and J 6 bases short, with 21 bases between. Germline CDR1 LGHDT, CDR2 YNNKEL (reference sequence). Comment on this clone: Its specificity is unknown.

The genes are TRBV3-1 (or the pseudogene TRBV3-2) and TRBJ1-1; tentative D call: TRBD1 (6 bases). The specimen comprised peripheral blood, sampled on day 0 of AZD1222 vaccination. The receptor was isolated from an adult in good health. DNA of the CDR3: TGTGCCAGCAGCCGCTTCTCGACAGGTTTAAACTCTGAAGCTTTCTTT. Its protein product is CASSRFSTGLNSEAFF.